Listed below are T cell receptor beta chains from one sample, sequenced in a study of T cells in Graves' hyperthyroidism and ophthalmopathy. Each CDR3 protein is one row after TCRdb ran MiXCR on the multiplex PCR reads. The sample includes 300,000 to 500,000 distinct CDR3 sequences, 11% to 15% of them seen just once. Sequenced input: blood. The receptors originated from a man over 45 with Graves' ophthalmopathy. Both conserved end residues are part of each CDR3. D genes are given only for firm matches. Clone size, where shown, is once, few, many, or a class for clones that have expanded.

J	size	V	D	DNA	CDR3
TRBJ2-3	many	TRBV5-1	TRBD2	TGCGCCAGCAGCTCCCGGACTAGCGGGAGCCCAGCAGATACGCAGTATTTT	CASSSRTSGSPADTQYF
TRBJ2-3	many	TRBV20-1	-	TGCAGTGCACCTGGACAGCGAGGATCAGATACGCAGTATTTT	CSAPGQRGSDTQYF
TRBJ2-7	few	TRBV9	TRBD2	TGTGCCAGCAGCGTAGAAGGAGGGGTCGGGACTAGCGGGATTTCCTACGAGCAGTACTTC	CASSVEGGVGTSGISYEQYF
TRBJ1-2	-	TRBV15	-	TGTGCCACCAGCAGAGAAGCCCTGGGGGGTGGCGAGGAAAAAACCTTC	CATSREALGGGEEKTF
TRBJ2-1	many	TRBV7-3	TRBD2	TGTGCCAGCAGCGGTAACGGGGGGGGGAGCTCGACCTACAATGAGCAGTTCTTC	CASSGNGGGSSTYNEQFF
TRBJ2-1	-	TRBV15	TRBD2	TGTGCCACCAGCAGAGTAGCTAGCGGGAGTCCTGAGCAGTTCTTC	CATSRVASGSPEQFF
TRBJ1-5	many	TRBV12-5	-	TGTGCTAGTGGTTTGGAACAGGGTAGGGGGCAGCCCCAGCATTTT	CASGLEQGRGQPQHF
TRBJ2-7	-	TRBV19	-	TGTGCCAGTAGTATGGGTCAAGGGAAGGAGCAGTACTTC	CASSMGQGKEQYF
TRBJ2-7	many	TRBV20-1	TRBD1	TGCAGTGCTAGAGTTTCCCGGGACAGGGGATTCTACGAGCAGTACTTC	CSARVSRDRGFYEQYF
TRBJ1-6	-	TRBV4-2	-	TGTGCCAGCAGCCAAGATTTAACAGGGCGCAATTCACCCCTCCACTTT	CASSQDLTGRNSPLHF
TRBJ2-2	-	TRBV5-4	-	TGTGCCAGCAGCCCTGCCTTCTCCGGGGAGCTGTTTTTT	CASSPAFSGELFF
TRBJ2-2	-	TRBV12-3/TRBV12-4	TRBD2	TGTGCCAGCAGGACTAGCGGGAGAGGAACCGGGGAGCTGTTTTTT	CASRTSGRGTGELFF
TRBJ2-7	-	TRBV11-2	TRBD2	TGTGCCAGCCCCATGGGGACTAGCGTGATGGGGGAGCAGTACTTC	CASPMGTSVMGEQYF
TRBJ2-1	many	TRBV27	TRBD2	TGTGCCAGCAGTTTATCGACTAGCGCGTACAATGAGCAGTTCTTC	CASSLSTSAYNEQFF
TRBJ2-1	many	TRBV3-1	-	TGTGCCAGCAGCCAAGGTCTTCAGAATGAGCAGTTCTTC	CASSQGLQNEQFF
TRBJ2-5	many	TRBV12-3/TRBV12-4	TRBD2	TGTGCCAGCAGCTCAGCGGGGACTAGCGGGGTTGAAGAGACCCAGTACTTC	CASSSAGTSGVEETQYF
TRBJ1-5	many	TRBV20-1	-	TGCAGTGCCGAACAAACAGGGAGGGGGGTTGGGCCCCAGCATTTT	CSAEQTGRGVGPQHF
TRBJ1-4	-	TRBV28	TRBD1	TGTGCCAGCAGTCCCAGACAGGGGTTTAATGAAAAACTGTTTTTT	CASSPRQGFNEKLFF
TRBJ2-3	many	TRBV13	-	TGTGCCAGCAGCTTACGGCCTGAGGGGGATACGCAGTATTTT	CASSLRPEGDTQYF
TRBJ2-7	-	TRBV20-1	TRBD1	TGCAGTGCTGTACCTGGACAGGGGGCCCACGAGCAGTACTTC	CSAVPGQGAHEQYF
TRBJ1-1	-	TRBV15	-	TGTGCCACCAGCCCCCGCGTGACAGACACTGAAACTTTCTTT	CATSPRVTDTETFF
TRBJ1-1	many	TRBV7-2	-	TGTGCCAGCAGCTCCGGACCGAACACTGAAGCTTTCTTT	CASSSGPNTEAFF
TRBJ2-3	many	TRBV3-1	-	TGTGCCAGCAGCCAAGGCAGGGGAAAATTCACAGATACGCAGTATTTT	CASSQGRGKFTDTQYF
TRBJ2-5	many	TRBV30	TRBD2	TGTGCCTGGAGTTTAGCGGGAACCATTTGGACCCAGTACTTC	CAWSLAGTIWTQYF
TRBJ2-1	-	TRBV18	-	TGTGCCAGCTCCCGGGAGAACAGGGTCCGTACCTACAATGAGCAGTTCTTC	CASSRENRVRTYNEQFF
TRBJ1-2	few	TRBV20-1	-	TGCAGTGCTACCAGACAGGCTCTGGGCTACACCTTC	CSATRQALGYTF
TRBJ2-7	-	TRBV27	-	TGTGCCAGCAGTTTATGGGGACCCGGGGACGAGCAGTACTTC	CASSLWGPGDEQYF
TRBJ2-7	few	TRBV5-1	-	TGCGCCAGCAGCTTGGCCGGGCGGGGCACCTACGAGCAGTACTTC	CASSLAGRGTYEQYF
TRBJ2-7	many	TRBV20-1	TRBD1	TGCAGTGCTATAGGACAGGGCTACGAGCAGTACTTC	CSAIGQGYEQYF
TRBJ2-3	few	TRBV20-1	TRBD1	TGCAGTGCTAGAGATTTGAGGGGGCAAGGCACAGATACGCAGTATTTT	CSARDLRGQGTDTQYF